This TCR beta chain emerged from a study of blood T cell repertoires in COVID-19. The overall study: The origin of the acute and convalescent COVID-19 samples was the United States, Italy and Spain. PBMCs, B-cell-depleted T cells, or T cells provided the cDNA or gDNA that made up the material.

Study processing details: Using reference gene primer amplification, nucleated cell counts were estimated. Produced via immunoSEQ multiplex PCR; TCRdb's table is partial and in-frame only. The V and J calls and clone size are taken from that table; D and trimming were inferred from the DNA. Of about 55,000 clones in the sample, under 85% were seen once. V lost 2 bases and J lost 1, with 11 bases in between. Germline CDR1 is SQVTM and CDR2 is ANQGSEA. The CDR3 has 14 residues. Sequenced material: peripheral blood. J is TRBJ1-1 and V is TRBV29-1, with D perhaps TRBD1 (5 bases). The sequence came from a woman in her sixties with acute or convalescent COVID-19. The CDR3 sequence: CSVEKSQGNTEAFF. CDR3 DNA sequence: TGCAGCGTTGAAAAGTCGCAGGGGAACACTGAAGCTTTCTTT.